Detailed here is one T cell receptor (beta chain). Its antigen remains unidentified. This specimen comes from a study of shared clonotypes between healthy human individuals. Study-wide points: The study drew on few donors, limiting represented genetic and exposure-history diversity.

Libraries were prepared by immunoSEQ multiplex PCR; TCRdb keeps only in-frame clonotypes and omits some of them. The sample lists about 600,000 clones, around 97% occurring once. The CDR3 runs 16 residues. The J segment lost 2 bases and the V segment lost 4 bases, leaving 5 bases of the junction unmatched. Germline V gene data show CDR1 as MNHNS and CDR2 as SASEGT. Specimen: naive CD4+ T cells sorted from blood. Subset specified: CD45RA+ positively selected. The chain links TRBV6-1 to TRBJ2-1; 10 nucleotides agree with TRBD2. This clonotype was sampled from a woman aged 25 to 39 in good health. CDR3 protein: CASSGRLAGTYNEQFF. In DNA, the CDR3 is TGTGCCAGCAGTGGACGACTAGCGGGCACCTACAATGAGCAGTTCTTC.